Listed here are 13 T cell receptor beta chains from one sample, sequenced in a study of T cells after posttransplantation cyclophosphamide. Data came from immunoSEQ multiplex PCR; TCRdb stores just in-frame clones and leaves some out. The sample records approximately 12,000 clones, about 83% being singletons. Sequenced sample: memory CD4+ T cells sorted from PBMCs. All receptors derive from a man between 50 and 59 years old in good health, CMV-negative, and a related stem cell transplant donor.

The chain uses TRBV18 and TRBJ1-4; 8 bases are shared with TRBD1. The V gene's germline CDR1 is KGHSH and CDR2 LQKENI. Losses at the gene ends were 0 bases for V and 5 bases for J; bases not matched to a gene: 2. CDR3 length: 15 residues. CDR3 amino acids: CASSPPGQENEKLFF. In DNA, the CDR3 is TGTGCCAGCTCACCACCGGGACAGGAGAATGAAAAACTGTTTTTT.

This rearrangement joins TRBV4-2 to TRBJ2-7; 8 bases match TRBD2. CDR3 length: 16 amino acids. V dropped 0 bases and J dropped 6; count of bases not matched to a gene: 10. Per germline, CDR1 LGHNA and CDR2 YNFKEQ. The CDR3 coding sequence is TGTGCCAGCAGCCAAGATAGACTAGCGCTTCAGGGCGAGCAGTACTTC. Amino acids: CASSQDRLALQGEQYF.

This clone was observed once. The chain links TRBV5-8 to TRBJ1-2; D is possibly TRBD1 (6 bases). The CDR3 runs to 13 residues. CDR1 is SGHTS and CDR2 is YDEGEE in the germline V gene. V lost 5 bases to trimming and J lost 4 bases, with 12 bases between them. The CDR3 DNA reads as TGTGCCAGCAGACCCGACAGGAGCTATGGCTACACCTTC. It codes for CASRPDRSYGYTF.

V and J are TRBV27 and TRBJ1-6, with D perhaps TRBD1 (6 bases). Germline V lookup: CDR1 MNHEY, CDR2 SMNVEV (reference sequence). The CDR3 has 16 amino acids. Trimming took off 2 bases at V and 10 bases at J, with 18 bases between the two ends. CDR3 residues: CASSLSRMGAGSPLHF. CDR3 DNA sequence: TGTGCCAGCAGTTTAAGTCGTATGGGGGCAGGGTCACCCCTCCACTTT.

The V call is TRBV6-5, the J call TRBJ1-1; TRBD1 matches at 12 bases. The germline CDR1 and CDR2 sequences are MNHEY and SVGAGI. V dropped 2 bases and J dropped 4; count of bases not matched to a gene: 5. This CDR3 is 16 amino acids long. The CDR3 here is CASSYRGTGGLTEAFF. The CDR3 DNA follows: TGTGCCAGCAGTTACAGGGGGACAGGGGGCCTCACTGAAGCTTTCTTT.

This chain joins TRBV5-5 and TRBJ1-2; TRBD1 matches at 8 bases. The junction had 9 bases not matched to a gene; V was cut back by 4 bases and J by 4 bases. This CDR3 contains 15 residues. Germline-derived CDR1 and CDR2 are SGHKS and YYEKEE (reference sequence). The CDR3 here is CASSRQTGDTYGYTF. Here the CDR3 DNA reads TGTGCCAGCAGCCGTCAGACAGGGGATACCTATGGCTACACCTTC.

The chain joins TRBV27 to TRBJ2-5, with 9 bases identical to TRBD1. Germline CDR1 and CDR2: MNHEY and SMNVEV (reference sequence). Unmatched junction bases numbered 1, after V lost 4 bases and J lost 4 bases. The CDR3 consists of 13 residues. The chain's CDR3 is CASSSQGAETQYF. In DNA, the CDR3 is TGTGCCAGCAGTTCACAGGGGGCAGAGACCCAGTACTTC.

J is TRBJ1-1 and V is TRBV7-2; D is possibly TRBD1 (6 bases). V was cut by 6 bases and J by 4 bases, with 12 bases left in between. Germline V gives CDR1 SGHTA, CDR2 FQGNSA. The CDR3 covers 13 residues. In DNA, the CDR3 is TGTGCCAGCAGGTTCACAGGGAGCACTGAAGCTTTCTTT. It codes for CASRFTGSTEAFF.

This chain joins TRBV6-5 and TRBJ2-7; TRBD1 matches 9 bases. V was clipped by 2 bases and J by 4 bases; unmatched bases: 6. This CDR3 is 15 amino acids long. Germline CDR1 is MNHEY and CDR2 is SVGAGI. In DNA form, the CDR3 reads TGTGCCAGCAGTTACGCGGCCGGGACAGGGTACGAGCAGTACTTC. This sequence encodes CASSYAAGTGYEQYF.

The V and J genes are TRBV27 and TRBJ1-1; 7 nucleotides agree with TRBD1. With V trimmed by 5 bases and J by 2 bases, 5 bases remained unmatched. The germline gives CDR1 MNHEY, CDR2 SMNVEV (reference sequence). The CDR3 covers 14 residues. The CDR3 bases are TGTGCCAGCAGTAAAGGGGGCTTCAACACTGAAGCTTTCTTT. This gives the protein CASSKGGFNTEAFF.

The chain's CDR3 is CSVLEQETQYF. The CDR3 DNA is TGCAGCGTTTTAGAGCAAGAGACCCAGTACTTC. V is TRBV29-1 and J is TRBJ2-5; D is ambiguous. The CDR3 has 11 residues. Per the germline V gene, CDR1 is SQVTM and CDR2 is ANQGSEA. Trimming left V 5 bases short and J 2 bases short, with 6 bases between.

The chain is built from TRBV4-2 and TRBJ1-2; TRBD1 agrees at 10 bases. CDR1 and CDR2 (germline): LGHNA, YNFKEQ. The V and J ends lost 4 bases and 4 bases, in that order; junction bases with no gene match: 24. The length of the CDR3 is 21 residues. The CDR3 DNA follows: TGTGCCAGCAGCCTATTAAACCCCCTCAGTTACAGACAGGGGGCGAGCTATGGCTACACCTTC. Its translation is CASSLLNPLSYRQGASYGYTF.

The CDR3 protein is CASSLRTGELFF. DNA for the CDR3: TGTGCCAGCAGCCTACGGACCGGGGAGCTGTTTTTT. The chain recombines TRBV7-3 with TRBJ2-2; D is unclear. The CDR3 contains 12 residues. Trimming left V 5 bases short and J 5 bases short, with 6 bases between. CDR1 and CDR2 from the germline V gene are SGHTA and FQGTGA.